The clone carrying this TCR beta chain was counted only a few times. These data are taken from a study of blood T cell repertoires in COVID-19. At the level of the study: The study drew acute and convalescent COVID-19 samples from the United States, Italy and Spain.

TCRdb's copy holds only in-frame clones and misses some; the assay was immunoSEQ multiplex PCR. The sample carries 90,000 to 100,000 clones, more than 70% recorded once. In germline, CDR1 is SGHTA, CDR2 FQGTGA. The V end was cut by 2 bases, the J end by 4 bases, with 11 bases between. CDR3 length equals 15 residues. The clonotype originates from a man aged 70-80 years with acute or convalescent COVID-19. Sequencing was carried out using peripheral blood. This chain joins TRBV7-3 and TRBJ2-2; possibly TRBD1 for D (6 bases). The CDR3 DNA reads TGTGCCAGCAGCTTAGCAGGGGCGGTCACCGGGGAGCTGTTTTTT. Amino acids: CASSLAGAVTGELFF.